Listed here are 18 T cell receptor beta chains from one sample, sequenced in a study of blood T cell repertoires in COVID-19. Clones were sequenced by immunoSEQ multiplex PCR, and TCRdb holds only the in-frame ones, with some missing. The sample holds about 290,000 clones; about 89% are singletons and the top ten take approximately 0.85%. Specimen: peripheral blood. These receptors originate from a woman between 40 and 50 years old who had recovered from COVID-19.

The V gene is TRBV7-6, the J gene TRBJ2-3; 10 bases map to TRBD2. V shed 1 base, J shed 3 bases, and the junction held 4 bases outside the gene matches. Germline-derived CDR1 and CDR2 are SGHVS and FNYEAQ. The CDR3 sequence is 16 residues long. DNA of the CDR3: TGTGCCAGCAGCTTAGAAGCGGGAGGGGGGACAGATACGCAGTATTTT. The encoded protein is CASSLEAGGGTDTQYF. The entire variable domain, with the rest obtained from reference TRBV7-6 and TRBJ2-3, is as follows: GAGVSQSPRYKVTKRGQDVALRCDPISGHVSLYWYRQALGQGPEFLTYFNYEAQQDKSGLPNDRFSAERPEGSISTLTIQRTEQRDSAMYRCASSLEAGGGTDTQYFGPGTRLTVL.

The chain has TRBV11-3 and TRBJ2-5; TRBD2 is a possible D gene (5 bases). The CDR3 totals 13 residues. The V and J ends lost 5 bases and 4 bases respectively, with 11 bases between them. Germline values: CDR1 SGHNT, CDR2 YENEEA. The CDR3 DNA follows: TGTGCCAGCAGCGATCGAGGGCCAGAGACCCAGTACTTC. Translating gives CASSDRGPETQYF.

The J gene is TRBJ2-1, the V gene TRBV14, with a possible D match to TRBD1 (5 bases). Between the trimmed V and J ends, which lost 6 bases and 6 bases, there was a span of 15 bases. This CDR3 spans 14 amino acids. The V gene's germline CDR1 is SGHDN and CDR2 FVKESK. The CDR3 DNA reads TGTGCCAGCAGTCTGGACACCGTAGTCAATGAGCAGTTCTTC. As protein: CASSLDTVVNEQFF.

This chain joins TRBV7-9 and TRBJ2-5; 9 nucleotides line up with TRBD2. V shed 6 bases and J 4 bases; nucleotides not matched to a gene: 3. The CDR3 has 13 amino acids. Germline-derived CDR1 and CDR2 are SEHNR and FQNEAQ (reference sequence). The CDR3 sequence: CASRVSGRETQYF. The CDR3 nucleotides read TGTGCCAGCAGGGTTAGCGGGAGAGAGACCCAGTACTTC.

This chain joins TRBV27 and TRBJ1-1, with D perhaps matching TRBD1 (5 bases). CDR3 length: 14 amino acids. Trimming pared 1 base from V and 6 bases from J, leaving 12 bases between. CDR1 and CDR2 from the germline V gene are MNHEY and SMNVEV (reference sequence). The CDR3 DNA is TGTGCCAGCAGTTTATTTCCGTGGGGGGCTGAAGCTTTCTTT. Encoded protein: CASSLFPWGAEAFF.

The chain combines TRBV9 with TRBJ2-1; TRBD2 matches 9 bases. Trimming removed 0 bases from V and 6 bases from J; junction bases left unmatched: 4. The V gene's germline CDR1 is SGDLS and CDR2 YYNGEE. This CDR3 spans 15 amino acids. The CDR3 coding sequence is TGTGCCAGCAGCGTAGTGGGACTAGCAGTCAATGAGCAGTTCTTC. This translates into CASSVVGLAVNEQFF.

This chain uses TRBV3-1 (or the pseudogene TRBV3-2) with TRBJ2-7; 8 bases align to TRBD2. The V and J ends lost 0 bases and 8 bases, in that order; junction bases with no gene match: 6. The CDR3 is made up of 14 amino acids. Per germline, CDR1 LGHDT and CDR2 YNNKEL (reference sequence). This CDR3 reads CASSQDTSGSKQYF. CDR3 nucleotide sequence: TGTGCCAGCAGCCAAGACACTAGCGGTTCCAAGCAGTACTTC.

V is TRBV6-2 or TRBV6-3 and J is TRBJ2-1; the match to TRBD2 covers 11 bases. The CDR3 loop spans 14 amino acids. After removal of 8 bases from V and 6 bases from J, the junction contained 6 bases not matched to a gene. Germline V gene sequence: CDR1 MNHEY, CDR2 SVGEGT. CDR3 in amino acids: CASCLAGGSNEQFF. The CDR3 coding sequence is TGTGCCAGCTGCCTAGCGGGAGGCTCCAATGAGCAGTTCTTC.

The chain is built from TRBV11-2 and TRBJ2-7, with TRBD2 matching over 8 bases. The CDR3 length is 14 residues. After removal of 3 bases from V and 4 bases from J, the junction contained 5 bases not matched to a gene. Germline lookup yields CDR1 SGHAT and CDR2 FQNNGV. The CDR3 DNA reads TGTGCCAGCAGCTTTTCTACTAGCGGATACGAGCAGTACTTC. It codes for CASSFSTSGYEQYF.

The CDR3 DNA reads TGTGCCAGCAGCCAAGGACTAGCGGGAGGTGCAGATACGCAGTATTTT. Translation gives CASSQGLAGGADTQYF. The V call is TRBV3-1 (or the pseudogene TRBV3-2), the J call TRBJ2-3; 13 bases are shared with TRBD2. Germline-derived CDR1 and CDR2 are LGHDT and YNNKEL (reference sequence). The CDR3 consists of 16 residues. Trimming removed 1 base from V and 4 bases from J; junction bases left unmatched: 2.

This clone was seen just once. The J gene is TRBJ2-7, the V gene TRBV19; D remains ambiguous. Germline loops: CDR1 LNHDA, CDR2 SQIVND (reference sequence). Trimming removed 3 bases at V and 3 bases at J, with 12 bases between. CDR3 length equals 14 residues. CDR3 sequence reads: CASSISTGVYEQYF. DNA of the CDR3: TGTGCCAGTAGTATCTCGACTGGTGTCTACGAGCAGTACTTC.

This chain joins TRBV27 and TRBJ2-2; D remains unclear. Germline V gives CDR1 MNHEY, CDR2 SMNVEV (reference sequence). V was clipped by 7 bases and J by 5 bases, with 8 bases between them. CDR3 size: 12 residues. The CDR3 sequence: CASTAGTGELFF. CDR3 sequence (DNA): TGTGCCAGCACCGCCGGGACCGGGGAGCTGTTTTTT.

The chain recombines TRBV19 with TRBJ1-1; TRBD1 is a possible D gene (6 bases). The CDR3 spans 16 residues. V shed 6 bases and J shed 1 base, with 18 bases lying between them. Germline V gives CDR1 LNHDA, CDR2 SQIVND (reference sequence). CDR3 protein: CASSPISQGKNTEAFF. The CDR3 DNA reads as TGTGCCAGTAGCCCAATTTCCCAGGGGAAGAACACTGAAGCTTTCTTT.

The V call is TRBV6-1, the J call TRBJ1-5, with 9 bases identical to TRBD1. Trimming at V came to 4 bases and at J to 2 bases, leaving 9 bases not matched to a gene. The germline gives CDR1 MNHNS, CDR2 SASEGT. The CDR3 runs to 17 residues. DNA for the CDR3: TGTGCCAGCAGTGGCGGGGGTTGGACAGGGGGCAATCAGCCCCAGCATTTT. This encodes CASSGGGWTGGNQPQHF.

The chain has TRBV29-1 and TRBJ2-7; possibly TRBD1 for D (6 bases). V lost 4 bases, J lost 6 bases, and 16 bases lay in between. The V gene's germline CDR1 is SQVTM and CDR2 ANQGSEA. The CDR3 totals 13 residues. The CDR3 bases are TGCAGCGTTGTCCAGGGGACCCTTCTCGAGCAGTACTTC. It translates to CSVVQGTLLEQYF.

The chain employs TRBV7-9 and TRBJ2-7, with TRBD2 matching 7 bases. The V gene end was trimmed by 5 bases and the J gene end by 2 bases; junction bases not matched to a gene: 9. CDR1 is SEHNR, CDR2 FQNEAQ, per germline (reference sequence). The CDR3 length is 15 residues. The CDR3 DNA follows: TGTGCCAGCAGCGGCGAGACTAGCAGGGCCTACGAGCAGTACTTC. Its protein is CASSGETSRAYEQYF.

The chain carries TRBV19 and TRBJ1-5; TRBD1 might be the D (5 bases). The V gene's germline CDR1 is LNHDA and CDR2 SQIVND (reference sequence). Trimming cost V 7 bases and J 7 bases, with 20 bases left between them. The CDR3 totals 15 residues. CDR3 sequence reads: CASTPSRDFAQPQHF. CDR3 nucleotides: TGTGCCAGTACCCCATCCCGGGACTTCGCCCAGCCCCAGCATTTT.

The CDR3 DNA reads TGTGCCAGCAGGCCTCAGGGGGCCCAAGAGACCCAGTACTTC. Its protein is CASRPQGAQETQYF. This rearrangement joins TRBV27 to TRBJ2-5; the match to TRBD1 covers 8 bases. V was clipped by 6 bases and J by 1 base; unmatched bases: 4. The CDR3 sequence is 14 residues long. Germline CDR1 MNHEY, CDR2 SMNVEV (reference sequence).